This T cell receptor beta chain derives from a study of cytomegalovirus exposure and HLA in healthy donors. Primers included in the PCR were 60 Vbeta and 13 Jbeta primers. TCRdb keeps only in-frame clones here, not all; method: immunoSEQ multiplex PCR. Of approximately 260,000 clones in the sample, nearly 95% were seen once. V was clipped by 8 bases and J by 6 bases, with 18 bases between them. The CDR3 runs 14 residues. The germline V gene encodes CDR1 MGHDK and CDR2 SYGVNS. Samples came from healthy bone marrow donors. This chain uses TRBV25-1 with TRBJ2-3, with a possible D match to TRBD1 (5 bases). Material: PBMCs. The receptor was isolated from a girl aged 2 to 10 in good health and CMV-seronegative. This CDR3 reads CASDSGRVGDTQYF. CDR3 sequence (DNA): TGTGCCAGCGACTCGGGCAGGGTAGGTGATACGCAGTATTTT.